This T cell receptor (beta chain) was identified during a study of shared clonotypes between healthy human individuals. Clones were read by immunoSEQ multiplex PCR, and TCRdb kept only the in-frame ones, dropping some. Of approximately 1.1 million clones in the sample, approximately 80% were seen once. This clone was detected only once. Germline V lookup: CDR1 MNHEY, CDR2 SMNVEV (reference sequence). Deletions cut 3 bases from V and 2 bases from J, with 7 bases between. CDR3 length equals 13 residues. The sequencing sample was made of memory CD4+ T cells from PBMCs. Subset specified: CD45RA-negative fraction. This clonotype was obtained from a man aged 18 to 30 in good health. Some clones in this sample may be carry-over from other donors' samples. The chain uses TRBV27 and TRBJ1-2; D is ambiguous. The DNA for the CDR3 is TGTGCCAGCAGTTTCAACACGAACTATGGCTACACCTTC. Amino acid sequence: CASSFNTNYGYTF.